Following are 9 T cell receptor beta chains from one sample sequenced in a study of blood T cell repertoires in COVID-19. Some clones are missing from TCRdb's copy, which holds only in-frame ones; the method was immunoSEQ multiplex PCR. The sample yields tens of thousands of clones, roughly 80% seen once. Sequenced material: peripheral blood. The receptors were sampled from a man between 70 and 80 years old with acute or convalescent COVID-19.

The gene calls are TRBV7-9 and TRBJ1-1; a weak D match, TRBD1 (5 bases). The germline V gene encodes CDR1 SEHNR and CDR2 FQNEAQ (reference sequence). This CDR3 is built from 15 residues. The V end was cut by 5 bases, the J end by 1 base, with 14 bases between. CDR3 sequence: CASSPHGQGNTEAFF. CDR3 nucleotides: TGTGCCAGCAGCCCCCACGGGCAGGGGAACACTGAAGCTTTCTTT.

This chain connects TRBV4-3 to TRBJ1-2; perhaps TRBD1 as D (6 bases). Germline CDR1 and CDR2: LGHNA and YSLEER. V dropped 0 bases and J dropped 7 bases, with 18 bases sitting between them. This CDR3 contains 16 residues. The CDR3 is CASSQDHSDRHSGYTF. CDR3 in DNA: TGCGCCAGCAGCCAAGATCATTCGGACAGACACAGTGGCTACACCTTC.

This clone was detected a few times. The rearrangement uses TRBV6-5 and TRBJ2-7; 11 bases line up with TRBD2. In germline, CDR1 is MNHEY, CDR2 SVGAGI. With 6 bases clipped from V and 5 bases from J, the junction kept 6 bases outside the gene matches. There are 14 residues in the CDR3. For the CDR3, the DNA is TGTGCCAGCAGACTACTAGCGGGAGTCCACGAGCAGTACTTC. It specifies CASRLLAGVHEQYF.

The chain recombines TRBV27 with TRBJ1-4; D perhaps matches TRBD1 (6 bases). The CDR3 has 16 residues. The V and J ends lost 0 bases and 7 bases respectively, with 15 bases between them. The germline V gene encodes CDR1 MNHEY and CDR2 SMNVEV (reference sequence). The DNA of the CDR3 is TGTGCCAGCAGTTTATCCCGCACAGGGAAGGGTGAAAAACTGTTTTTT. It yields the protein CASSLSRTGKGEKLFF.

The chain joins TRBV19 to TRBJ2-3; TRBD2 matches 10 bases. V lost 9 bases, J lost 0 bases, and 9 bases stayed unmatched. The CDR3 extends over 16 amino acids. Germline CDR1 and CDR2: LNHDA and SQIVND (reference sequence). The CDR3 region is CASKRASGGSTDTQYF. In nucleotides, the CDR3 is TGTGCCAGCAAACGGGCTAGCGGGGGTAGCACAGATACGCAGTATTTT.

This chain's CDR3 is CASSGQGNSPLHF. Here the CDR3 DNA reads TGTGCCAGCAGCGGACAGGGTAATTCACCCCTCCACTTT. V usage is TRBV14 and J usage is TRBJ1-6, with 8 bases that match TRBD1. Looked up from germline, CDR1 is SGHDN and CDR2 is FVKESK. This CDR3 is built from 13 residues. The trim removed 5 bases at V and 6 bases at J, leaving 0 bases unmatched.

The chain joins TRBV19 to TRBJ1-5; D ambiguous. Trimming removed 0 bases from V and 4 bases from J, with 7 bases in between. There are 14 residues in the CDR3. The germline CDR1 and CDR2 sequences are LNHDA and SQIVND (reference sequence). CDR3 bases: TGTGCCAGTAGTATAGATCCGGGGAATCAGCCCCAGCATTTT. It codes for CASSIDPGNQPQHF.

The genes are TRBV11-3 and TRBJ2-1; 11 nucleotides match TRBD2. Germline values: CDR1 SGHNT, CDR2 YENEEA. The CDR3 length is 16 residues. V was pared by 5 bases and J by 7 bases, with 10 bases of the junction left unmatched. The CDR3 spells CASSPGGSGGANEQFF. The CDR3 DNA is TGTGCCAGCAGCCCCGGCGGTAGCGGGGGGGCGAATGAGCAGTTCTTC.

The rearrangement uses TRBV29-1 and TRBJ1-1; D may be TRBD1 (5 bases). V lost 4 bases to trimming and J lost 0 bases, with 18 bases between them. The CDR3 extends over 16 amino acids. Germline V gene lookup returns CDR1 SQVTM and CDR2 ANQGSEA. This CDR3 reads CSVGGQGGGMNTEAFF. In DNA form, the CDR3 reads TGCAGCGTTGGCGGGCAGGGAGGTGGGATGAACACTGAAGCTTTCTTT.